The present T cell receptor (beta chain) was sequenced within a study of blood T cell repertoires in COVID-19. Study in general: Samples representing acute and convalescent COVID-19 were sourced from the United States, Italy and Spain.

TCRdb's table, derived via immunoSEQ multiplex PCR, lists solely in-frame clones and lacks some. The profile shows 300,000 or so clones, about 86% of them singletons. The length of the CDR3 is 16 residues. V was shortened by 4 bases and J by 2 bases, with 18 bases between the two germline ends. Germline CDR1 reads MNHEY; CDR2 reads SMNVEV (reference sequence). Participants were aged 18 to 89 years from approximately 24 US areas. This receptor was obtained from a woman between 35 and 50 years old with acute COVID-19. The sample taken for sequencing was PBMCs or T cells enriched from blood (not recorded which). The genes are TRBV27 and TRBJ2-7; a possible D gene is TRBD2 (7 bases). DNA of the CDR3: TGTGCCAGCAGTTCCCTCTGGACAGCGGGAACCTACGAGCAGTACTTC. Residues: CASSSLWTAGTYEQYF.